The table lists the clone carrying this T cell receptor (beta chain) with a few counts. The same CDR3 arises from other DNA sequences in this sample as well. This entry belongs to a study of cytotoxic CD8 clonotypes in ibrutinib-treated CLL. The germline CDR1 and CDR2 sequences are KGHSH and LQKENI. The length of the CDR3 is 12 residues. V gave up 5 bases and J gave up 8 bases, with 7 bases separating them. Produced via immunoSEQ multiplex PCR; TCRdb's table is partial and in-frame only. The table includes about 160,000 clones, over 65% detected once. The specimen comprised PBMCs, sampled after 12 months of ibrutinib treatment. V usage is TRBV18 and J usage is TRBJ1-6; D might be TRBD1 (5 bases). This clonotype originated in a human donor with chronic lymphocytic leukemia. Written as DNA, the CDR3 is TGTGCCAGCTCATTGGGGGATTCACCCCTCCACTTT. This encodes CASSLGDSPLHF.